This paragraph covers one T cell receptor beta chain sequence. Its antigen remains unidentified. Germline assignment: CDR1 SNHLY and CDR2 FYNNEI. V shed 5 bases and J shed 1 base, with 8 bases lying between them. CDR3 length equals 14 residues. The data originate from a study of T cell responses to AZD1222 COVID-19 vaccine. General study points: Clonal diversity may have been underestimated, and the donors were mostly white British, with more females than males. The breadth and depth of Spike-specific TCRs increased once two AZD1222 doses had been given. Reports indicate that nearly half of spike-specific TCRs are directed at unmutated variant regions.

Data came from immunoSEQ multiplex PCR; TCRdb stores just in-frame clones and leaves some out. The repertoire includes about 180,000 clones, roughly 94% of them detected once, and around 1.6% sits in the top ten. The receptor was derived from an adult who received the AZD1222 COVID-19 vaccine. The rearrangement links TRBV2 to TRBJ1-4, with no clear D. Sequenced material: peripheral blood, taken 28 days after the second AZD1222 dose. The CDR3 DNA follows: TGTGCCAGCAGTTCAGGAGTAACTAATGAAAAACTGTTTTTT. It is translated as CASSSGVTNEKLFF.